This TCR beta chain was captured by sequencing in a study of regulatory T cells in long-lasting Graves disease. General study findings and limits: Patients with persistent disease showed a bias toward TRBV28, TRBJ1-2 and TRBJ2-5.

The time point denotes: newly diagnosed GD, antithyroid drugs for less than 3 months. RNA extracted from PBMCs served as the sequencing template. This clonotype was detected many times. Its antigen remains unidentified. For TCR beta, libraries came from iRepertoire HTBI primers and Arm-PCR of CDR3 regions. TCRdb re-called the multiplex PCR reads with MiXCR, one entry per CDR3 protein. The table lists some 500,000 distinct CDR3 sequences, around 15% of them singletons. Unmatched junction bases numbered 4, after V lost 1 base and J lost 2 bases. The CDR3 extends over 15 amino acids. Germline V gives CDR1 MDHEN, CDR2 SYDVKM. This sample also appeared in a second study, on T cells in Graves' hyperthyroidism and ophthalmopathy. From that paper: Model-based prediction identified ophthalmopathy a median 6.5 months prior to its onset.

J is TRBJ1-1 and V is TRBV28; 7 bases agree with TRBD1. This sample comprised peripheral blood mononuclear cells (PBMCs), obtained at new diagnosis, from a patient treated with antithyroid drugs. The TCR sequence derives from a woman aged 35-65 years with Graves disease. CDR3 region: CASSLYQGGNTEAFF. As DNA, the CDR3 is TGTGCCAGCAGTTTATATCAGGGGGGAAACACTGAAGCTTTCTTT.